These 11 T cell receptor beta chains were sequenced from one sample in a study of a mutant IDH1 vaccine in newly diagnosed glioma. TCRdb keeps only in-frame clones here, not all; method: immunoSEQ multiplex PCR. Of 30,000 to 35,000 clones listed, over 50% are singletons. The antigens these receptors bind are not known. The time point is: week 5, during vaccination. The investigators gave 300 ug of mutant IDH1 20-mer peptide in each vaccine dose, together with topical imiquimod. The sequences come from PBMCs, collected from a glioma patient whose treatment included an IDH1 peptide vaccine. Receptors originate from a woman aged 18-29 years with glioma.

The rearrangement joins TRBV12-5 to TRBJ2-5; D is ambiguous. Trimming shortened V by 1 base and J by 5 bases, and 14 bases separated the two germline ends. Looked up from germline, CDR1 is LGHNT and CDR2 is FRNRAP. The CDR3 spans 15 residues. The CDR3 DNA reads TGTGCTAGTGGTTTGGCCCAATCCGGAAGGGAGACCCAGTACTTC. It is translated as CASGLAQSGRETQYF.

V gene TRBV6-5 combines with J gene TRBJ1-2; perhaps TRBD1 as D (5 bases). The CDR3 sequence is 13 residues long. Germline assignment: CDR1 MNHEY and CDR2 SVGAGI. Trimming cost V 4 bases and J 4 bases, with 10 bases left between them. Here the CDR3 reads CASSLEGPYGYTF. CDR3 sequence (DNA): TGTGCCAGCAGTTTAGAGGGGCCCTATGGCTACACCTTC.

The table lists this clone with a few counts. V gene TRBV7-9 combines with J gene TRBJ2-1, with TRBD2 identical over 8 bases. The trim removed 5 bases at V and 6 bases at J, leaving 9 bases unmatched. The CDR3 loop spans 15 amino acids. CDR1 and CDR2 from the germline V gene are SEHNR and FQNEAQ (reference sequence). The CDR3 nucleotides read TGTGCCAGCAGCCACATCAGCGGGAGTGGCAATGAGCAGTTCTTC. It yields the protein CASSHISGSGNEQFF.

The chain couples TRBV4-2 to TRBJ1-2; tentatively, D is TRBD1 (6 bases). Germline CDR1 reads LGHNA; CDR2 reads YNFKEQ. The CDR3 length is 15 residues. The ends were cut back, 4 bases at V and 2 bases at J, with 14 bases in the middle. The CDR3 loop is CASSRNLGGNYGYTF. The CDR3 DNA follows: TGTGCCAGCAGCCGAAATCTGGGGGGCAACTATGGCTACACCTTC.

The rearrangement links TRBV2 to TRBJ1-1; D remains unclear. CDR3 length: 15 amino acids. Germline-derived CDR1 and CDR2 are SNHLY and FYNNEI. The V gene lost 1 base and the J gene lost 6 bases, with 15 bases spanning the gap. Here the CDR3 DNA reads TGTGCCAGCAGTGAAGATGACATAGGGAGGGCTGAAGCTTTCTTT. Encoded protein: CASSEDDIGRAEAFF.

The chain is built from TRBV5-4 and TRBJ2-5, with 7 bases lining up with TRBD2. Germline trimming cut 3 bases from V and 3 bases from J; bases unmatched to any gene: 8. The CDR3 covers 15 residues. The germline V gene has CDR1 SGHNT and CDR2 YYREEE (reference sequence). CDR3: CASSWRRETEETQYF. CDR3 nucleotide sequence: TGTGCCAGCAGCTGGAGGCGGGAGACCGAAGAGACCCAGTACTTC.

The chain has TRBV4-1 and TRBJ2-2; D is unresolved. V shed 0 bases and J shed 3 bases, with 8 bases lying between them. CDR1 and CDR2 (germline): MGHRA, YSYEKL. CDR3 length: 15 amino acids. The CDR3 loop is CASSQEARYTGELFF. The DNA of the CDR3 is TGCGCCAGCAGCCAAGAAGCTCGCTACACCGGGGAGCTGTTTTTT.

This chain connects TRBV11-3 to TRBJ2-1; D is undetermined. V lost 0 bases and J 8 bases, leaving 14 bases between the germline ends. The CDR3 loop spans 15 amino acids. Per germline, CDR1 SGHNT and CDR2 YENEEA. CDR3 sequence (DNA): TGTGCCAGCAGCTTAGACAGTGGGCTCTTCGATGAGCAGTTCTTC. It codes for CASSLDSGLFDEQFF.

The chain carries TRBV29-1 and TRBJ2-7; 10 bases fit TRBD1. The V and J ends lost 2 bases and 5 bases, in that order; junction bases with no gene match: 12. CDR3 length: 16 amino acids. Germline V gene lookup returns CDR1 SQVTM and CDR2 ANQGSEA. The CDR3 reads CSVERPGQGRSDEQYF. For the CDR3, the DNA is TGCAGCGTTGAAAGGCCGGGACAGGGGCGATCAGACGAGCAGTACTTC.

This clone is a singleton in its sample. The chain combines TRBV6-5 with TRBJ2-7; D assignment may be TRBD1 or TRBD2 (5 bases each). V was cut by 8 bases and J by 2 bases, with 16 bases left in between. The germline CDR1 and CDR2 sequences are MNHEY and SVGAGI. CDR3 length: 14 amino acids. In DNA, the CDR3 is TGTGCCAGCCAACTAGATTTGGGACCCTACGAGCAGTACTTC. It codes for CASQLDLGPYEQYF.

The CDR3: CASSLTGTSYEQYF. CDR3 DNA sequence: TGTGCCAGCAGTCTTACAGGGACCTCCTACGAGCAGTACTTC. The chain recombines TRBV6-6 with TRBJ2-7; tentatively, D is TRBD1 (6 bases). The ends were cut back, 5 bases at V and 0 bases at J, with 11 bases in the middle. Germline V gene lookup returns CDR1 MNHNY and CDR2 SVGAGI (reference sequence). The CDR3 is made up of 14 amino acids.